Below are 9 T cell receptor beta chains sequenced from a single sample in a study of tumor and adjacent non-tumor tissue in lung cancer. This sample's RNA came from whole unsorted tissue. More than 3 cm separated this lung sample from the edge of the tumor. The library came from three nested PCR rounds adapted from ARM-PCR protocols. TCRdb reprocessed the multiplex PCR reads with MiXCR, giving one entry per CDR3 protein. Of 40,000 to 60,000 distinct CDR3 sequences listed, around 67% are singletons. Sequencing was carried out using distant non-tumor lung tissue. The receptors derive from a woman between 65 and 79 years old with non-small cell lung cancer.

Notes on this clonotype: The junction differs from germline at one of its ends, possibly a read error. The chain joins TRBV6-5 to TRBJ2-1; 9 bases map to TRBD2. Germline lookup yields CDR1 MNHEY and CDR2 SVGAGI. The CDR3 runs 15 residues. The CDR3, as DNA: TGTGCCAGCAGTTACGGGAGACTAGCGGACAATGAGCCGTTCTTC. It codes for CASSYGRLADNEPFF.

Concerning this clonotype: A read error may account for a junction end that differs from germline. V is TRBV6-5 and J is TRBJ2-2, with TRBD2 matching 7 bases. CDR1 and CDR2 (germline): MNHEY, SVGAGI. This CDR3 region has 16 residues. The CDR3 spells CTSSLRAGSNTGELFF. The DNA for the CDR3 is TGTACCAGCAGTCTAAGAGCGGGGTCGAATACCGGGGAGCTGTTTTTT.

This clonotype was observed at least ten times. This chain links TRBV12-3 or TRBV12-4 with TRBJ2-7; D is uncertain. Trimming left V 5 bases short and J 7 bases short, with 24 bases between. CDR3 length: 16 residues. The DNA of the CDR3 is TGTGCCAGCAGTATCCGGTCCCGACCTGCCCCTAGTGAGCAGTACTTC. Protein sequence: CASSIRSRPAPSEQYF.

Regarding this clonotype: A read error may be the cause here, since a much bigger clone is one base away. This chain uses TRBV14 with TRBJ2-1, with unresolved D. The CDR3 is 14 amino acids. CDR1 and CDR2 from the germline V gene are SGHDN and FVKESK. Written as DNA, the CDR3 is TGTGCCAGCAGCCCCCGAAAGGTGGGCAATGAGCATTTCTTC. Protein sequence: CASSPRKVGNEHFF.

Remarks on this clonotype: Compared with germline, one end of the junction differs, possibly owing to a read error. This rearrangement joins TRBV12-3 or TRBV12-4 to TRBJ2-5; TRBD2 agrees at 8 bases. The CDR3 runs to 15 residues. The CDR3 here is CASSYLAGSQETQYF. CDR3 sequence (DNA): TGTGCCAGCAGCTACTTAGCGGGGTCCCAAGAGACCCAGTATTTC.

This clonotype has at least ten counts. The V and J genes are TRBV10-3 and TRBJ1-6, with a weak D call TRBD1 (5 bases). Germline loops: CDR1 ENHRY, CDR2 SYGVKD. This CDR3 comprises 15 residues. The ends were cut back, 4 bases at V and 0 bases at J, with 7 bases in the middle. The CDR3 reads CAISAGSSYNSPLHF. Written as DNA, the CDR3 is TGTGCCATCAGTGCAGGGAGCTCCTATAATTCACCCCTCCACTTT.

This clonotype was seen repeatedly, ten times or more. A read error may produce the germline difference seen at one junction end. The V and J genes are TRBV7-9 and TRBJ2-3, with 9 positions matching TRBD2. The CDR3 is 14 residues long. Germline CDR1 SEHNR, CDR2 FQNEAQ (reference sequence). The CDR3 DNA follows: TGTGCCAGCAGCATAGCGGGAGTTGGAGATACGCAGTATTTT. Translating gives CASSIAGVGDTQYF.

The sample holds a few counts of this clonotype. Germline is not matched at one junction end, which may reflect a read error. J is TRBJ1-1 and V is TRBV6-5; D possibly corresponds to TRBD1 (6 bases). Germline V gene data show CDR1 as MNHEY and CDR2 as SVGAGI. The CDR3 totals 15 residues. The CDR3: CASSYSRGRATEAFF. Here the CDR3 DNA reads TGTGCTAGCAGTTACTCGCGGGGGCGCGCGACTGAAGCTTTCTTT.

Note on this clonotype: The junction departs from the called germline gene at one end, perhaps through a read error. The chain uses TRBV6-1 and TRBJ1-1, with D uncertain. This CDR3 comprises 13 residues. Per the germline V gene, CDR1 is MNHNS and CDR2 is SASEGT. CDR3 loop: CVSSKPGNTEAFF. CDR3 nucleotides: TGTGTCAGCAGTAAACCAGGGAACACTGAAGCTTTCTTT.